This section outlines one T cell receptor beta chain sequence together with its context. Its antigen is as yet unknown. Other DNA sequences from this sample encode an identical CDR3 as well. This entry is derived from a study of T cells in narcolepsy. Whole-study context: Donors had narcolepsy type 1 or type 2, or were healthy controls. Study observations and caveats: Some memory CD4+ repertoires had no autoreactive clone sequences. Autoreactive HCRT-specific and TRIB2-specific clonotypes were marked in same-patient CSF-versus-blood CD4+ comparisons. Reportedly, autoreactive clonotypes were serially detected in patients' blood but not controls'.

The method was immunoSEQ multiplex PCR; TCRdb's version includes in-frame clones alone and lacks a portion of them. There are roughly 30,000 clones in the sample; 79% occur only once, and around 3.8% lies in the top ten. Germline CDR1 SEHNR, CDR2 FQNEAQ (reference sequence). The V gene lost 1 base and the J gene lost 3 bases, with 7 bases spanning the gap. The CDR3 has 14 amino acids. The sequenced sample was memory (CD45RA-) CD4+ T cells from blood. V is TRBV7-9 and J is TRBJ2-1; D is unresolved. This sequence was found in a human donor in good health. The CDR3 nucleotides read TGTGCCAGCAGCTTAGACGGCGGCTACAATGAGCAGTTCTTC. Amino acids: CASSLDGGYNEQFF.